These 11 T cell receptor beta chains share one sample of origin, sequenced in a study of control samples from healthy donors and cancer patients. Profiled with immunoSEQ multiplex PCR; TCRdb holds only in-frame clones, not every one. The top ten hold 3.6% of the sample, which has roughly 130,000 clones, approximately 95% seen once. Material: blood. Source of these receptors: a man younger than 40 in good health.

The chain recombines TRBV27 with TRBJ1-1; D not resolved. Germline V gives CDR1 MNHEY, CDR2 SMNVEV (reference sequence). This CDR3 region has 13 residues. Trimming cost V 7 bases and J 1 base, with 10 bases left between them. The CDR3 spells CASTRTPNTEAFF. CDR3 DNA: TGTGCCAGCACCCGAACCCCGAACACTGAAGCTTTCTTT.

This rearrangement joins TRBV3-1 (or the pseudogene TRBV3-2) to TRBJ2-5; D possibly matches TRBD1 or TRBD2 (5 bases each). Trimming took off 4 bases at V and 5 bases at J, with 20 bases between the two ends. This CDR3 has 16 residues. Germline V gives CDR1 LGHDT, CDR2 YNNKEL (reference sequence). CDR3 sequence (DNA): TGTGCCAGCAGCCGCCCCGCCGGGACCGTAAGGGAGACCCAGTACTTC. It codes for CASSRPAGTVRETQYF.

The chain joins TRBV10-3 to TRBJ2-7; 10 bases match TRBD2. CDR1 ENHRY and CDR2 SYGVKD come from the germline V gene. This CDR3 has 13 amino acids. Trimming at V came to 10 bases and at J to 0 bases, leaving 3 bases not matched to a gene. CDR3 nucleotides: TGTGCCACAGGGACTAGCGACTCCTACGAGCAGTACTTC. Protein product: CATGTSDSYEQYF.

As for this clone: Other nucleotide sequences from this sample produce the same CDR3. The CDR3 nucleotides read TGTGCCAGCAGTTTAGGGACAGGGCGAGGGGACACTGAAGCTTTCTTT. Amino acids: CASSLGTGRGDTEAFF. The chain links TRBV28 to TRBJ1-1; 9 bases fit TRBD1. CDR3 length: 16 residues. V dropped 2 bases and J dropped 3; count of bases not matched to a gene: 7. Germline V gives CDR1 MDHEN, CDR2 SYDVKM.

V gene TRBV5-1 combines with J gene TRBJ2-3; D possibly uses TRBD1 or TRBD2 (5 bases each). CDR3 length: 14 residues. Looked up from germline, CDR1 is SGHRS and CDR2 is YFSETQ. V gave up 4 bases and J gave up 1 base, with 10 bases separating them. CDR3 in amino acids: CASSLGDRTDTQYF. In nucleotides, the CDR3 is TGCGCCAGCAGCCTCGGGGACCGCACAGATACGCAGTATTTT.

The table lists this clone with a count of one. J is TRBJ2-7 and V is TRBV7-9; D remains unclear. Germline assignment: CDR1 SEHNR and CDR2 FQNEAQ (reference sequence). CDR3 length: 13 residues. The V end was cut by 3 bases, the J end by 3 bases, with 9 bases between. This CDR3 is CASSFSSLYEQYF. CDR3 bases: TGTGCCAGCAGCTTCAGCAGTCTCTACGAGCAGTACTTC.

The CDR3 nucleotides are TGTGCCAGCACCCTCAATGGGTACGAGCAGTACTTC. Encoded protein: CASTLNGYEQYF. The chain combines TRBV6-5 with TRBJ2-7; D is unclear. The CDR3 is 12 residues long. The germline CDR1 and CDR2 sequences are MNHEY and SVGAGI. V shed 7 bases and J shed 4 bases, with 11 bases lying between them.

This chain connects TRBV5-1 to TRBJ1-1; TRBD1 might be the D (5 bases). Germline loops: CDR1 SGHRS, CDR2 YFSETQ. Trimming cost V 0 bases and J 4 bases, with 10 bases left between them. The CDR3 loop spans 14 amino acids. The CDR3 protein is CASSLDGASTEAFF. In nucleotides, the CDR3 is TGCGCCAGCAGCTTGGACGGGGCCAGCACTGAAGCTTTCTTT.

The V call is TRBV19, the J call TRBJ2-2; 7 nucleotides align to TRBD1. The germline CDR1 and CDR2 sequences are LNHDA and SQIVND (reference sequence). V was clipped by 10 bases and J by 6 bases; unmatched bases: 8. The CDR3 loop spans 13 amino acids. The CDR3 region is CATATGLSGELFF. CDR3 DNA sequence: TGTGCCACCGCGACAGGGCTGTCCGGGGAGCTGTTTTTT.

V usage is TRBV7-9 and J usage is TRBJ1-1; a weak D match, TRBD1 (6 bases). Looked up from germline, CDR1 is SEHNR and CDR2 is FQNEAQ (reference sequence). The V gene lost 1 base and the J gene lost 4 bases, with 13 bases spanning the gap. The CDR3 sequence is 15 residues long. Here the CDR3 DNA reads TGTGCCAGCAGCTTAGACAGGGATTCGAGCACTGAAGCTTTCTTT. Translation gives CASSLDRDSSTEAFF.

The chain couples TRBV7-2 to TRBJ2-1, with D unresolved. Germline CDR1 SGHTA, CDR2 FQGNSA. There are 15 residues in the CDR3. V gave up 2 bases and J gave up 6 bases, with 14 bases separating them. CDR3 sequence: CASSLPVAGPNEQFF. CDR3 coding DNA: TGTGCCAGCAGCTTACCGGTCGCCGGGCCCAATGAGCAGTTCTTC.